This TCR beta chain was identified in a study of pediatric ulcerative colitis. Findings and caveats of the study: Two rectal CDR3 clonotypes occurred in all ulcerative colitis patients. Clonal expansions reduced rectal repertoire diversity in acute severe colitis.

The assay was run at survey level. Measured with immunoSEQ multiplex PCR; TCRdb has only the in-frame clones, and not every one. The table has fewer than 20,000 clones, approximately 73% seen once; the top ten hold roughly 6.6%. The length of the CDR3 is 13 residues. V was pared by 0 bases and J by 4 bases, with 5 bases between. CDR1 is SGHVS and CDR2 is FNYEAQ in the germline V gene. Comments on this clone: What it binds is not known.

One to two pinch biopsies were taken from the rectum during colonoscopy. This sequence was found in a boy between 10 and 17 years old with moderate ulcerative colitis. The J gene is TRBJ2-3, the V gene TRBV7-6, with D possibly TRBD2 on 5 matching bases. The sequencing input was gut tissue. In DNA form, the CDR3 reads TGTGCCAGCAGCTTAGCCGGGGCAGATACGCAGTATTTT. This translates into CASSLAGADTQYF.